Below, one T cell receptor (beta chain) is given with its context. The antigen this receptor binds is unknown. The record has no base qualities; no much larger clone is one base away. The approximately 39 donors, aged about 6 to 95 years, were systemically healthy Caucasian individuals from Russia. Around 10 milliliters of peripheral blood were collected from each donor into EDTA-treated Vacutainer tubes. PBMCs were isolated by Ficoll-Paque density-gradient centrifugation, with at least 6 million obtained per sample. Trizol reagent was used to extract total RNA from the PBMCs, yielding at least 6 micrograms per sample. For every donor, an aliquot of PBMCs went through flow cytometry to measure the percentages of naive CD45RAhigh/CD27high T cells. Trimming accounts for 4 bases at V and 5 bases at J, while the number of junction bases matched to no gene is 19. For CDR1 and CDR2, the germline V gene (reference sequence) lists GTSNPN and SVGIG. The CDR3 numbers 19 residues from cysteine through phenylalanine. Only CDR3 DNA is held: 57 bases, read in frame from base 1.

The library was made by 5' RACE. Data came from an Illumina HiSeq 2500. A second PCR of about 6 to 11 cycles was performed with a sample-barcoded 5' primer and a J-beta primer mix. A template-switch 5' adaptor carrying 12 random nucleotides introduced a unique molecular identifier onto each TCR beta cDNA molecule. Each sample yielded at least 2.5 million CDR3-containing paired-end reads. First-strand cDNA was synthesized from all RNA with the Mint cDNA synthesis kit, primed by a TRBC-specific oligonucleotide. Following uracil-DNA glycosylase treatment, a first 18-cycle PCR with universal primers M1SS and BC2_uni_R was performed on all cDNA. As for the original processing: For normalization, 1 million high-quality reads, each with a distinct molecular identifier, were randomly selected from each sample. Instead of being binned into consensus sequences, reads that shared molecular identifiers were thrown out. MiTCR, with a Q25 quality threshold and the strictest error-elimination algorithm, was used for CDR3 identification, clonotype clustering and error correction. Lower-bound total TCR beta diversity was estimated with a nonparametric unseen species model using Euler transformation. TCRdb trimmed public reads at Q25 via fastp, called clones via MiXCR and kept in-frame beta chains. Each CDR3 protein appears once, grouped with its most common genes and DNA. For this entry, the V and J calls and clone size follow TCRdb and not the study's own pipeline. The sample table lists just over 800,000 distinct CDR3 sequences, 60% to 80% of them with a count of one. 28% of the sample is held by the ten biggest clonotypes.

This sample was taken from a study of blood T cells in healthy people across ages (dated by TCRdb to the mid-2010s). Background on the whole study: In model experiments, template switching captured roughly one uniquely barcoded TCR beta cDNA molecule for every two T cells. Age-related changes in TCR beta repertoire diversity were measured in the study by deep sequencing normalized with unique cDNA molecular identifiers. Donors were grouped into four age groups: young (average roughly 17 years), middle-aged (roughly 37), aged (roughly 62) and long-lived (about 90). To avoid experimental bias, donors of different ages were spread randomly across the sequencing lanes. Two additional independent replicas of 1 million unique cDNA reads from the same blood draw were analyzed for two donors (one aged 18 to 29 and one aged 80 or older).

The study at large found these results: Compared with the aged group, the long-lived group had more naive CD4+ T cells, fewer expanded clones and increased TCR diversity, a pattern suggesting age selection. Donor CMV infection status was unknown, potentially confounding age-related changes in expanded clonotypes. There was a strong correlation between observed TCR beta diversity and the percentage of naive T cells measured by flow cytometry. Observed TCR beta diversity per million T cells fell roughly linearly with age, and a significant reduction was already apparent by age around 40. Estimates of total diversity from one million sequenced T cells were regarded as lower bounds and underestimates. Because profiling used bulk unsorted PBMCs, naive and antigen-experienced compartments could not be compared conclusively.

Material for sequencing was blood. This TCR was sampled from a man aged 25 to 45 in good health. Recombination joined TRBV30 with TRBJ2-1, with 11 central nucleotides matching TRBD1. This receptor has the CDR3 CAWTPWLGQGDSRDNEQFF. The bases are TGTGCCTGGACTCCTTGGTTGGGACAGGGGGACTCCAGGGACAATGAGCAGTTCTTC.